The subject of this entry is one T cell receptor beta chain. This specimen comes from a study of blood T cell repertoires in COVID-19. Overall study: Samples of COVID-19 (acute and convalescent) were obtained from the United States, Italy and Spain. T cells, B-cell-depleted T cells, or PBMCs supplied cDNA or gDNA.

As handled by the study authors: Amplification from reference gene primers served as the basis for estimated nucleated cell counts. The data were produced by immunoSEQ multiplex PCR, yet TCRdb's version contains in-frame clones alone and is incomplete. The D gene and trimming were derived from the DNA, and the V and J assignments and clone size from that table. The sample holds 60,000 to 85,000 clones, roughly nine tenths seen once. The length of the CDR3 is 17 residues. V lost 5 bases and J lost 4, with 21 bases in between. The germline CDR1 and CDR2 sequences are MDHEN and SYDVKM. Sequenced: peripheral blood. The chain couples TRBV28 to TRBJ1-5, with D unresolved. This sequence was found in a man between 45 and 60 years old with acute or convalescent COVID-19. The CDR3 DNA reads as TGTGCCAGCAGTAGTTACGGAGCTTTTGGGTCAAATCAGCCCCAGCATTTT. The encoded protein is CASSSYGAFGSNQPQHF.